Here is one TCR beta chain with its context. The data stem from a study of control samples from healthy donors and cancer patients. Germline lookup yields CDR1 LNHDA and CDR2 SQIVND (reference sequence). This CDR3 region has 16 residues. The V segment lost 7 bases and the J segment 0 bases; nucleotides outside the gene matches: 6. Only in-frame clones appear in the TCRdb table, and some are missing; sequencing was by immunoSEQ multiplex PCR. The sample yields approximately 110,000 clones, more than 85% seen once. The sample was blood. The chain is built from TRBV19 and TRBJ2-4; 10 bases agree with TRBD1. The clonotype comes from a woman in her late teens or twenties in good health. The CDR3 nucleotides are TGTGCCAGTAAGGGGACAGGGGAACTAGCCAAAAACATTCAGTACTTC. It translates to CASKGTGELAKNIQYF.